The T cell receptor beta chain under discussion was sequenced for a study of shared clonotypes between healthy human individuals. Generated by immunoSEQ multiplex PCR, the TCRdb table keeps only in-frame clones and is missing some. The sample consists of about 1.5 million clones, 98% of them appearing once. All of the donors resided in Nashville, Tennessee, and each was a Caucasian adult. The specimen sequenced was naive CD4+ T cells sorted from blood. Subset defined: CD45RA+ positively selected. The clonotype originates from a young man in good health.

The CDR3 region is CASSGLNEQFF. The CDR3 region has the DNA TGTGCCAGCAGCGGACTCAATGAGCAGTTCTTC. V usage is TRBV21-1 and J usage is TRBJ2-1; the D segment call TRBD2 is taken from the table without a DNA check. TRBV21-1 is a pseudogene. This CDR3 has 11 amino acids.